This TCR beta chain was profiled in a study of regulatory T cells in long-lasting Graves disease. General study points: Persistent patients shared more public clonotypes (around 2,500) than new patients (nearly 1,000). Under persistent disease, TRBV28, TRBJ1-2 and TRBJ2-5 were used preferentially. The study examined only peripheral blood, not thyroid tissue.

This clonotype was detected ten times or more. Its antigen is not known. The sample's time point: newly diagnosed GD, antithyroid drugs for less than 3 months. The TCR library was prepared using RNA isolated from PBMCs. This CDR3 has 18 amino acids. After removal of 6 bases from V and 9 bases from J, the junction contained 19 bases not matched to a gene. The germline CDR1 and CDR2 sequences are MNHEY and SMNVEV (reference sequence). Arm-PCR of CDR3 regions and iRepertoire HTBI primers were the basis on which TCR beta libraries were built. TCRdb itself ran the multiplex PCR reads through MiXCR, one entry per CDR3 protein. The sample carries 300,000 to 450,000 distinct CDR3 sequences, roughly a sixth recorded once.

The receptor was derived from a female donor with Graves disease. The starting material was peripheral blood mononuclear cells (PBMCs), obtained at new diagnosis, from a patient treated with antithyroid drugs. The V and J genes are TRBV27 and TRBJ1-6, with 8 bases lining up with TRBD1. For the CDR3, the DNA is TGTGCCAGCAGAGGGGACAGGAGAGCCAACCTTAGGGGTTCACCCCTCCACTTT. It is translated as CASRGDRRANLRGSPLHF.